This is a list of T cell receptor beta chains from one sample in a study of OX40 agonist ivuxolimab in advanced cancers. The data were produced by immunoSEQ multiplex PCR, yet TCRdb's version contains in-frame clones alone and is incomplete. The sample consists of about 61,000 clones, about four fifths of them appearing once. The source was CD4+ or CD8+ T cells sorted from blood, collected in a trial of the OX40 agonist ivuxolimab. The receptors stem from an adult with an advanced solid tumor such as melanoma, head and neck, liver or kidney cancer. Each CDR3 is given without its conserved first and last residue.

v_gene	j_gene	CDR3aa
TRBV6-1	TRBJ2-2	ASRTDSHTGELF
TRBV28	TRBJ2-1	ASSSSGGAPYNEQF
TRBV19	TRBJ2-2	ASSILGQAAFTGELF
TRBV5-1	TRBJ1-4	ASRGSEREKLF
TRBV18	TRBJ1-3	ASSPPDRGSIIYSGNTIY
TRBV6-5	TRBJ1-1	ASSQVNTEAF
TRBV5-5	TRBJ1-3	ASSTSGNTIY
TRBV14	TRBJ2-7	ASSHRDTFISYEQY
TRBV29-1	TRBJ2-5	SVGFNGVRETQY
TRBV7-2	TRBJ2-5	ASSLLETQY
TRBV30	TRBJ1-1	AWRGTEYMNTEAF
TRBV7-9	TRBJ1-6	ASSGQAENSPLH
TRBV28	TRBJ1-2	ASSWGVGDSGSGYT
TRBV15	TRBJ1-1	ATSRDRLGEERNTEAF
TRBV5-8	TRBJ2-7	ASSLGAQGASSREQY
TRBV9	TRBJ1-5	ASSVAGSEGQPQH
TRBV6-5	TRBJ2-5	ASRQGQGGETQY